One and the same sample provided the 9 T cell receptor beta chains below, sequenced in a study of T-cell reconstitution after alpha-beta-depleted transplantation in children (dated by TCRdb to 2016 to 2017). Explained via the paper, the treatment or condition label denotes: allogeneic hematopoietic cell transplantation with graft depleted of TCRalphabeta T cells and CD19 B cells. Library method: PCR. Sequenced using an Illumina HiSeq 2500. To normalize quantification of the TCRbeta repertoire, the TCR libraries were built with molecular barcoding that relied on unique molecular identifiers. TCRdb handled the public reads itself, with Q25 trimming in fastp and clone calling in MiXCR, and kept productive beta chains. Entries that share a CDR3 protein sequence are merged under the most common genes and DNA. Across this sample there are approximately 500,000 distinct CDR3 sequences, with about 11% seen only once. About 2.1% of the sample belongs to the ten largest clones.

Sequenced material: PBMCs, taken before TCRalphabeta/CD19-depleted stem cell transplant. These receptors were collected from a child younger than 10 with inherited bone marrow failure, due to receive a stem cell transplant.

In this sample, this clonotype turned up many times. The V gene is TRBV10-3, the J gene TRBJ2-3; TRBD1 might be the D (6 bases). V was pared by 4 bases and J by 6 bases, with 11 bases between. CDR1 is ENHRY, CDR2 SYGVKD, per germline. The CDR3 consists of 13 residues. CDR3 sequence (DNA): TGTGCCATCAGTGTTTCCCAGGGGGATACGCAGTATTTT. It is translated as CAISVSQGDTQYF.

The chain has TRBV3-1 and TRBJ2-1; the D call may be TRBD1 or TRBD2 (5 bases each). The germline V gene has CDR1 LGHDT and CDR2 YNNKEL (reference sequence). There are 14 residues in the CDR3. V was clipped by 6 bases and J by 4 bases, with 13 bases between them. The CDR3 region has the DNA TGTGCCAGCAGTGGGGACGGTTTATACAATGAGCAGTTCTTC. Translating gives CASSGDGLYNEQFF.

Ten or more counts support this clonotype. The chain employs TRBV29-1 and TRBJ2-1; 7 bases match TRBD1. V lost 7 bases to trimming and J lost 4 bases; unmatched junction nucleotides: 1. The CDR3 spans 11 residues. CDR1 is SQVTM and CDR2 is ANQGSEA in the germline V gene. The CDR3 sequence is CSADRYNEQFF. The CDR3 DNA is TGCAGCGCGGACAGGTACAATGAGCAGTTCTTC.

Many counts were recorded for this clonotype. The chain employs TRBV10-2 and TRBJ2-7; the match to TRBD1 covers 9 bases. In germline, CDR1 is WSHSY, CDR2 SAAADI. The junction had 5 bases not matched to a gene; V was cut back by 8 bases and J by 6 bases. This CDR3 spans 12 amino acids. The CDR3 nucleotides are TGCGCCAGCCGGGACAGGGACGGCGAGCAGTACTTC. Encoded protein: CASRDRDGEQYF.

There are many counts of this clonotype. Here the CDR3 reads CASSRTGNNEQFF. As DNA, the CDR3 is TGTGCCAGCAGCCGGACAGGGAACAATGAGCAGTTCTTC. The chain joins TRBV7-6 to TRBJ2-1, with 8 bases lining up with TRBD1. Germline assignment: CDR1 SGHVS and CDR2 FNYEAQ. The CDR3 is 13 residues long. V dropped 5 bases and J dropped 5; count of bases not matched to a gene: 2. The whole variable domain, filled in from reference TRBV7-6 and TRBJ2-1, reads GAGVSQSPRYKVTKRGQDVALRCDPISGHVSLYWYRQALGQGPEFLTYFNYEAQQDKSGLPNDRFSAERPEGSISTLTIQRTEQRDSAMYRCASSRTGNNEQFFGPGTRLTVL.

With respect to this clonotype: An end of the junction does not agree with germline; a read error may underlie this. The rearrangement joins TRBV29-1 to TRBJ1-1; D is perhaps TRBD1 (5 bases). Germline CDR1 is SQVTM and CDR2 is ANQGSEA. CDR3 length: 12 residues. The CDR3 bases are TGCAGCGTTGGTAGGGGCGGCACTGGAGCTTTCTTT. The encoded protein is CSVGRGGTGAFF.

This clonotype was recorded at least ten times. This chain connects TRBV28 to TRBJ2-2; no clear D gene. The CDR3 is 11 amino acids. Germline CDR1 reads MDHEN; CDR2 reads SYDVKM. Trimming took 2 bases from V and 10 from J, leaving 5 bases between them. The CDR3 coding sequence is TGTGCCAGCAGTTTAGGTCTGGAGCTGTTTTTT. This sequence encodes CASSLGLELFF. Looking up the rest from reference TRBV28 and TRBJ2-2 gives the full variable domain: DVKVTQSSRYLVKRTGEKVFLECVQDMDHENMFWYRQDPGLGLRLIYFSYDVKMKEKGDIPEGYSVSREKKERFSLILESASTNQTSMYLCASSLGLELFFGEGSRLTVL.

The rearrangement uses TRBV28 and TRBJ1-5, with TRBD1 matching over 7 bases. The CDR3 is made up of 14 amino acids. Germline lookup yields CDR1 MDHEN and CDR2 SYDVKM. The V and J ends lost 6 bases and 3 bases, in that order; junction bases with no gene match: 5. The CDR3 DNA reads as TGTGCCAGCAGGCTACAGGGGATCAATCAGCCCCAGCATTTT. Protein product: CASRLQGINQPQHF.

This clonotype has just a few counts. The CDR3 protein is CASRKLSGNHYEQYF. The CDR3 DNA reads as TGTGCCAGCAGAAAACTTAGCGGGAATCATTACGAGCAGTACTTC. The rearrangement links TRBV5-4 to TRBJ2-7; TRBD2 matches at 8 bases. Germline V CDR1 and CDR2: SGHNT, YYREEE (reference sequence). The ends lost 5 bases at V and 4 bases at J; junction bases unmatched: 11. CDR3 size: 15 residues.